The subject of this entry is one T cell receptor (beta chain). Its cognate antigen has yet to be identified. Per-base qualities were not stored, and no clone one base away is much larger. These data originate in a study of OX40 agonist ivuxolimab in advanced cancers. Regarding the study in general: Ivuxolimab was an agonistic, fully human IgG2 monoclonal antibody directed against OX40 (CD134), a costimulatory receptor. Intravenous ivuxolimab was administered to patients every 2 weeks at six dose levels: 0.01, 0.1, 0.3, 1.5, 3 and 10 mg/kg. Among the roughly 50 dose-escalation patients, about 19 had hepatocellular carcinoma, 15 or so melanoma, 9 renal cell carcinoma and 9 head and neck cancer. The dose-escalation cohort was over 70% male with a mean age of approximately 60 years, ranging from roughly 23 to 90. Patients were allowed to have had prior anti-PD-1, anti-PD-L1 or anti-CTLA-4 therapy, and approximately 43% of the dose-escalation patients had previously received checkpoint inhibitors. Partial responses occurred in three dose-escalation patients: two with cutaneous melanoma and one with hepatocellular carcinoma. Peripheral TCRbeta sequencing was intended to test whether TCR sequence diversity was altered and clonal T-cell expansion was caused by ivuxolimab. The monotherapy dose-escalation portion (N of about 50 patients) of the phase I ivuxolimab trial is reported in the paper.

Results the study describes overall, beyond this receptor: The antigen specificity of the peripheral T cells that underwent clonal expansion was not determined. At doses from 0.1 to 3.0 mg/kg, clonal expansion was seen in both CD4+ and CD8+ blood T cells between baseline and week 6. In the 0.1-3.0 mg/kg groups, partial responders had among the lowest normalized peripheral clonal expansion, particularly in CD8+ T cells. Low levels of normalized T-cell clonal expansion were also seen in some nonresponding patients. After ivuxolimab, expanded clones were on average more numerous among CD8+ T cells than among CD4+ T cells.

Patients with autoimmune disease history or receiving systemic immunosuppression were excluded from the trial. In every dose cohort, peripheral blood was drawn for TCR sequencing at baseline, cycle 4 day 1, and cycle 7 day 1. Samples came from an open-label, multicenter, first-in-human phase I dose-escalation trial of ivuxolimab. Adults with locally advanced or metastatic melanoma, renal cell, hepatocellular, or head and neck squamous cell carcinoma were enrolled in the trial. Before TCR sequencing, CD4+ T cells and CD8+ T cells from peripheral blood were sorted into separate populations. To sequence the TCRbeta CDR3 region, genomic DNA was isolated from the sorted cells. The immunoSEQ Assay was used to sequence the TCRbeta CDR3 regions. Imported from immuneACCESS, the table was reduced by TCRdb to in-frame sequences with V and J called. These copies leave out some clones; in studies compared against another copy, an unresolved V gene accounts for under half, and the cause of the remainder is not known. The sample yields roughly 76,000 clones; roughly 91% were counted once. The top ten clonotypes cover about 2.3% of the sample.

CDR1 is given as MNHNY and CDR2 as SVGAGI, both from the germline V gene (reference sequence). Deletion took 6 bases off V and 0 bases off J, with a span of 8 bases between the germline ends. The CDR3 runs 13 amino acids, cysteine and phenylalanine included. Left in the record is the CDR3 DNA by itself, 39 bases read in frame from the first base. This TCR came from an adult with an advanced solid tumor such as melanoma, head and neck, liver or kidney cancer. The sample was CD4+ or CD8+ T cells sorted from blood, taken in a trial of the OX40 agonist ivuxolimab. The chain is encoded by TRBV6-6 joined to TRBJ1-1; a tentative D match to TRBD1 spans 5 bases. The DNA sequence reads TGTGCCAGCAGACAGGTCATGAACACTGAAGCTTTCTTT. Its protein is CASRQVMNTEAFF.